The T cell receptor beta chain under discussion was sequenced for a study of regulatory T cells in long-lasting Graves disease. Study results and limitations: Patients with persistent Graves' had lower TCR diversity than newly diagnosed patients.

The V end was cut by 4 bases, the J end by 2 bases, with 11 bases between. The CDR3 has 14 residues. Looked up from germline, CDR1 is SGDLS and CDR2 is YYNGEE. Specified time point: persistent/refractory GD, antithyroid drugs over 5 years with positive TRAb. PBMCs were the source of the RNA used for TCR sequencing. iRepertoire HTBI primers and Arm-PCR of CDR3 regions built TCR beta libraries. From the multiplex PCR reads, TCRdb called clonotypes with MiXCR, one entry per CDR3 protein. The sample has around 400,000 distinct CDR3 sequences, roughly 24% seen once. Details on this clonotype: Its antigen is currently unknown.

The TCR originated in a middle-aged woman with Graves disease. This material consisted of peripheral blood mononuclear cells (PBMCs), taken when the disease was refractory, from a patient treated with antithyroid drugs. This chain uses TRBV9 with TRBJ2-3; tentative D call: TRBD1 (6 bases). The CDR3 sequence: CASSIGQNTDTQYF. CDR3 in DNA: TGTGCCAGCAGCATCGGACAGAACACAGATACGCAGTATTTT.